The 9 T cell receptor beta chains presented below share a single source sample, sequenced in a study of vaccination effects on CD4 cells after COVID-19. Sequencing was performed with immunoSEQ multiplex PCR; in TCRdb, only in-frame clones are kept and a portion is missing. The sample carries about 46,000 clones, over 60% recorded once. Peptide-pool stimulation followed by sequencing identified expanded antigen-specific CD4+ clonotypes in the ViraFEST assay. Subsequent to less than 13 days of culture, CD4+ T cells were isolated. The cohort was immunized with two doses of either the BNT162b2 or mRNA-1273 vaccine. These receptors are not linked to any known antigen. The source was CD4+ T cells from PBMCs cultured with HCoV-OC43 spike peptides, collected after COVID-19 vaccination. Sample subset: HCoV-OC43 spike overlapping peptide pool stimulation. The receptors derive from a human donor who received a COVID-19 vaccine.

This clone was counted once. The chain combines TRBV29-1 with TRBJ2-7, with a tentative D call TRBD2 (5 bases). Looked up from germline, CDR1 is SQVTM and CDR2 is ANQGSEA. Trimming left V 5 bases short and J 4 bases short, with 12 bases between. This CDR3 has 12 amino acids. As DNA, the CDR3 is TGCAGCGTTTGGACTGTGGGGTACGAGCAGTACTTC. Protein product: CSVWTVGYEQYF.

The table lists this clone with a few counts. The rearrangement links TRBV3-1 (or the pseudogene TRBV3-2) to TRBJ2-2; D may be TRBD1 (6 bases). This CDR3 comprises 14 residues. V was trimmed by 0 bases and J by 5 bases, leaving 7 bases between them. The germline CDR1 and CDR2 sequences are LGHDT and YNNKEL (reference sequence). The CDR3 here is CASSQDRGTGELFF. The CDR3 region has the DNA TGTGCCAGCAGCCAAGATAGGGGGACCGGGGAGCTGTTTTTT.

The rearrangement uses TRBV30 and TRBJ1-6; D is undetermined. This CDR3 has 15 amino acids. Trimming left V 2 bases short and J 8 bases short, with 16 bases between. Germline values: CDR1 GTSNPN, CDR2 SVGIG (reference sequence). The CDR3 is CAWSRTISRDSPLHF. The CDR3 DNA follows: TGTGCCTGGAGTCGGACCATAAGCCGGGATTCACCCCTCCACTTT.

This clone was detected only a few times. V is TRBV19 and J is TRBJ1-3; tentatively, D is TRBD1 (5 bases). Germline V gives CDR1 LNHDA, CDR2 SQIVND (reference sequence). The CDR3 covers 14 residues. V was pared by 5 bases and J by 2 bases, with 10 bases between. CDR3 amino acids: CASSPGWTGNTIYF. DNA for the CDR3: TGTGCCAGTAGTCCAGGGTGGACTGGAAACACCATATATTTT. The entire variable domain, with the rest obtained from reference TRBV19 and TRBJ1-3, is as follows: DGGITQSPKYLFRKEGQNVTLSCEQNLNHDAMYWYRQDPGQGLRLIYYSQIVNDFQKGDIAEGYSVSREKKESFPLTVTSAQKNPTAFYLCASSPGWTGNTIYFGEGSWLTVV.

The V and J genes are TRBV19 and TRBJ2-2; 8 bases are shared with TRBD1. The V gene's germline CDR1 is LNHDA and CDR2 SQIVND (reference sequence). With V trimmed by 2 bases and J by 0 bases, 2 bases remained unmatched. The length of the CDR3 is 16 residues. CDR3 loop: CASSIRTGSNTGELFF. The CDR3 coding sequence is TGTGCCAGTAGTATAAGGACAGGGTCGAACACCGGGGAGCTGTTTTTT.

The chain carries TRBV6-5 and TRBJ2-2; 8 positions match TRBD2. Germline V gives CDR1 MNHEY, CDR2 SVGAGI. The CDR3 is made up of 15 amino acids. V shed 6 bases, J shed 2 bases, and the junction held 5 bases outside the gene matches. The CDR3 region is CASSRTSYNTGELFF. Here the CDR3 DNA reads TGTGCCAGCAGCAGGACTAGCTATAACACCGGGGAGCTGTTTTTT.

This clone was recorded a few times. This chain joins TRBV5-1 and TRBJ2-5; 9 bases line up with TRBD1. CDR3 length: 15 amino acids. CDR1 SGHRS and CDR2 YFSETQ come from the germline V gene. V was pared by 2 bases and J by 4 bases, with 6 bases of the junction left unmatched. The CDR3 sequence: CASSLVGTGRETQYF. As DNA, the CDR3 is TGCGCCAGCAGCTTAGTGGGGACAGGGCGAGAGACCCAGTACTTC.

In its sample, this clone was seen a few times. DNA of the CDR3: TGTGCCAGCAGACTACAGGGGGTTGGTGGCTACACCTTC. It codes for CASRLQGVGGYTF. This sequence joins TRBV3-1 (or the pseudogene TRBV3-2) and TRBJ1-2; TRBD1 matches at 8 bases. There are 13 residues in the CDR3. V dropped 6 bases and J dropped 7; count of bases not matched to a gene: 7. Germline CDR1 and CDR2: LGHDT and YNNKEL (reference sequence).

The rearrangement links TRBV24-1 to TRBJ2-3, with D possibly being TRBD1 or TRBD2 (5 bases each). There are 15 residues in the CDR3. Germline V CDR1 and CDR2: KGHDR, SFDVKD. The V end was cut by 4 bases, the J end by 6 bases, with 16 bases between. As DNA, the CDR3 is TGTGCCACCAGTGACGCCGGGACCTGGGGCGATACGCAGTATTTT. Translated: CATSDAGTWGDTQYF.